This TCR beta chain was profiled in a study of cytomegalovirus exposure and HLA in healthy donors. Study conclusions and caveats: Later analysis identified several of the most significant clusters that appeared linked to common viral pathogens.

Trimming removed 3 bases from V and 6 bases from J, with 7 bases in between. This CDR3 has 12 amino acids. Per the germline V gene, CDR1 is MGHRA and CDR2 is YSYEKL. 13 Jbeta primers and 60 Vbeta primers were used for the PCR. Profiling relied on immunoSEQ multiplex PCR, and the TCRdb table lists in-frame clones only, not all of them. This table has about 110,000 clones, roughly four fifths appearing once. Only a few counts were recorded for this clone. Its target is unknown. The source material was PBMCs. The chain joins TRBV4-1 to TRBJ2-3, with unresolved D. This TCR was recovered from a man aged 55 to 70 in good health and CMV-seronegative. In DNA form, the CDR3 reads TGCGCCAGCAGCCACCCCTATGATACGCAGTATTTT. This encodes CASSHPYDTQYF.